This section outlines one T cell receptor (beta chain) sequence together with its context. It lacks a known antigen. No much larger clone is present one base from it, and per-base qualities are unavailable. The germline V gene specifies MDHEN as CDR1 and SYDVKM as CDR2. The germline V and J ends show losses of 5 bases and 6 bases respectively, and no gene match explains 17 bases of the junction. Its CDR3 holds 17 amino acids, cysteine through phenylalanine. Only the CDR3 DNA stays, 51 bases, in frame from base 1. The sample comes from a study of TIL therapy for anti-PD-1-resistant metastatic lung cancer (dated by TCRdb to the early 2020s). Background on the whole study: A median age of approximately 50 years (range roughly 35-75) and a median tumor PD-L1 proportion score of 5.5% to 7% were recorded among enrolled patients. Most of the cohort had lung adenocarcinoma, including a few EGFR-mutant tumors and two ALK-rearranged tumors, and half of the patients were either current or former smokers. T cell receptor beta sequencing of tumor and peripheral blood served to follow clonotypes across the tumor, the expanded TIL product, and serial blood samples. Across the cohort, whole-exome sequencing showed a median non-synonymous tumor mutation burden of less than 1.7 mutations per megabase. On the study overall, not on this receptor specifically: The cohort was highly selected, including more treatment-naive, never-smoker and oncogene-addicted patients than is typical, which limits generalizability. Clonal turnover during TIL culture was high, and many clones enriched in the product were not detected in the baseline tumor, suggesting clonal contraction rather than faithful expansion. The study protocol defined all tumor marker inferences as exploratory. Compared with baseline intratumoral T cells, expanded TIL cultures were more clonal and less diverse (median clonality approximately 6% vs 31%, p < 0.0001).

The label giving this sample's time point can be read as: pre-treatment sample, taken before nivolumab and TIL therapy. The baseline tumor samples were excised metastases, mostly pleural nodules or supraclavicular lymph nodes, taken from the same resection that was used to grow TIL. Before any PD-1/PD-L1 blockade was given, tumors were harvested, nivolumab was then administered, and patients who progressed went on to receive lymphodepletion, an infusion of expanded TIL, and IL-2. A phase I trial run at two centers enrolled adults with stage 4 NSCLC between 2017 and 2020. The samples were drawn from an open-label, single-arm phase I trial testing tumor-infiltrating lymphocyte therapy combined with nivolumab in advanced non-small cell lung cancer. Portions of each resected tumor were snap-frozen in liquid nitrogen and were stored at -80 degrees C. Tumor regions of interest were selected on H&E sections by laser-capture macrodissection, were pulverized into 15 mg aliquots, and were extracted with Qiagen Allprep kits.

TCR beta CDR3 regions were amplified from genomic DNA with the immunoSEQ v3 hsTCRB kit using bias-controlled multiplex PCR. The TCR libraries were sequenced on an Illumina NextSeq 500 to 1.5 million to 2.5 million read pairs for survey level or about 4.5-6 million read pairs for deep level. Per the source publication's procedure: The immunoSEQ Analyzer software assigned V, D and J genes, filtered out non-productive sequences, and reported clonality. Repertoires were compared by productive Simpson clonality and by the Morisita overlap index of productive TRB rearrangements between infused TIL and blood. TCRdb re-hosts the immuneACCESS table, in-frame sequences only. Its copies lack some clones; in the studies checked, an unresolved V gene accounts for under half of them, and the cause for the rest is not known. The V and J calls and clone size were taken over from that table, and D and trimming were inferred from the DNA. The sample has about 50,000 clones on record, around 64% of them singletons. The leading ten clones occupy roughly 6% of the sample.

The chain is made from TRBV28 and TRBJ1-2; TRBD1 aligns with 8 central bases. Sequencing was performed on tumor tissue, taken at baseline. The TCR comes from a person aged 25 to 80 with non-small cell lung cancer. The nucleotide sequence reads TGTGCCAGCAGTCCCTGGACAGGGTTGGTTTTCGGGGATGGCTACACCTTC. This is translated as CASSPWTGLVFGDGYTF.